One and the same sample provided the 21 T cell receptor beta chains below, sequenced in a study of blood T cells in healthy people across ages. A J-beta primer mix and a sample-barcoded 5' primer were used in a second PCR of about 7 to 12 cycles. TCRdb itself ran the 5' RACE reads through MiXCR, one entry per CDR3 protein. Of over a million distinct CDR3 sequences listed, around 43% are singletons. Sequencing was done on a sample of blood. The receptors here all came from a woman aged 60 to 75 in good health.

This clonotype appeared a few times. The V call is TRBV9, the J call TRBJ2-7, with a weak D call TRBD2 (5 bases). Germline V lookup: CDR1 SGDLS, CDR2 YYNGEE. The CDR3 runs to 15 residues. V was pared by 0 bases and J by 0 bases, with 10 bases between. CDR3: CASSVASAVSYEQYF. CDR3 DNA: TGTGCCAGCAGCGTAGCCTCAGCGGTCTCCTACGAGCAGTACTTC.

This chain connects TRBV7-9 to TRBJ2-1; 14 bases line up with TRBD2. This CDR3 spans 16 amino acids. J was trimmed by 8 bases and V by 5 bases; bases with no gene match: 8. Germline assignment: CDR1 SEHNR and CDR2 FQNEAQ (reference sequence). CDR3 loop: CASSRVGLAGEDEQFF. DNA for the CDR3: TGTGCCAGCAGCAGAGTGGGACTAGCGGGAGAAGATGAGCAGTTCTTC.

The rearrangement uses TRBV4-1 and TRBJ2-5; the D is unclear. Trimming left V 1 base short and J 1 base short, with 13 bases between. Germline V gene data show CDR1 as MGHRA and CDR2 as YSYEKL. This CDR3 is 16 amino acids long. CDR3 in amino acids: CASSQVFLGAQETQYF. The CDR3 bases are TGCGCCAGCAGCCAAGTTTTTCTAGGAGCCCAAGAGACCCAGTACTTC.

CDR3 residues: CASSPKALAASTDTQYF. The CDR3 region has the DNA TGCGCCAGCAGCCCCAAGGCCCTAGCGGCTAGCACAGATACGCAGTATTTT. V usage is TRBV4-1 and J usage is TRBJ2-3; TRBD2 matches at 7 bases. V lost 4 bases, J lost 0 bases, and 10 bases stayed unmatched. This CDR3 comprises 17 residues. The V gene's germline CDR1 is MGHRA and CDR2 YSYEKL.

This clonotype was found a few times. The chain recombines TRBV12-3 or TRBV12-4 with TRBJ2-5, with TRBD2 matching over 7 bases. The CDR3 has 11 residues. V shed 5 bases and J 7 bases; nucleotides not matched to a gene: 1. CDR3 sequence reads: CASSREGTQYF. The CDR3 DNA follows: TGTGCCAGCAGTAGGGAGGGGACCCAGTACTTC.

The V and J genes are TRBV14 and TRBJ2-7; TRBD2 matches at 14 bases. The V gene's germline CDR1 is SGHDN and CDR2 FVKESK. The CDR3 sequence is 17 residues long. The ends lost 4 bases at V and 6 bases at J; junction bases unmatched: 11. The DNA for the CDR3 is TGTGCCAGCAGCCCAGGTCCGGGACTAGCGGGAGAAGCCGAGCAGTACTTC. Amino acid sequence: CASSPGPGLAGEAEQYF.

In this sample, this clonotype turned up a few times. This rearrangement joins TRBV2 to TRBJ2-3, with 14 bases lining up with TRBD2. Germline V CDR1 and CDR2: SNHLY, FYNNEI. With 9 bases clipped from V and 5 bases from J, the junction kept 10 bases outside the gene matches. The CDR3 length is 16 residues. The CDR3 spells CASNAGTSGRGDTQYF. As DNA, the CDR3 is TGTGCCAGTAACGCCGGGACTAGCGGGAGAGGAGATACGCAGTATTTT. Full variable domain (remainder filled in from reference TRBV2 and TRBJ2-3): EPEVTQTPSHQVTQMGQEVILRCVPISNHLYFYWYRQILGQKVEFLVSFYNNEISEKSEIFDDQFSVERPDGSNFTLKIRSTKLEDSAMYFCASNAGTSGRGDTQYFGPGTRLTVL.

CDR3 amino acids: CASSLALSVSYNEQFF. In DNA, the CDR3 is TGTGCCAGCAGCTTAGCGTTAAGCGTCTCCTACAATGAGCAGTTCTTC. The V call is TRBV7-9, the J call TRBJ2-1; D call uncertain. Trimming took 0 bases from V and 0 from J, leaving 9 bases between them. Germline-derived CDR1 and CDR2 are SEHNR and FQNEAQ (reference sequence). This CDR3 is built from 16 residues.

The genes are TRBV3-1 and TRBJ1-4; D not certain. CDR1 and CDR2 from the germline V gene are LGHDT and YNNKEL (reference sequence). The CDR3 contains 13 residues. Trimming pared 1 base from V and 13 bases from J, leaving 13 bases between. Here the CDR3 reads CASSQGRPPGLFF. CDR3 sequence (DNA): TGTGCCAGCAGCCAAGGACGGCCCCCGGGACTGTTTTTT.

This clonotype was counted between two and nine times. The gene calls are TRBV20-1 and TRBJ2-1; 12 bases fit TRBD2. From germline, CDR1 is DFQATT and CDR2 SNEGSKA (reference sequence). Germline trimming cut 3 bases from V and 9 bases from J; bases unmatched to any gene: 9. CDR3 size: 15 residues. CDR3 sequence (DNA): TGCAGTGCTAGGGGGGCTAGCGGGAGGGAAACTGAGCAGTTCTTC. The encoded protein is CSARGASGRETEQFF.

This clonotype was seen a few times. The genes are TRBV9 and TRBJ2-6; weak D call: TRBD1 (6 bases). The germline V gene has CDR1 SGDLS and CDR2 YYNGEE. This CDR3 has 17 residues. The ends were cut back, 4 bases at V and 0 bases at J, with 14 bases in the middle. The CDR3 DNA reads TGTGCCAGCAGCTACCGGACAGAAAGCTCTGGGGCCAACGTCCTGACTTTC. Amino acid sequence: CASSYRTESSGANVLTF.

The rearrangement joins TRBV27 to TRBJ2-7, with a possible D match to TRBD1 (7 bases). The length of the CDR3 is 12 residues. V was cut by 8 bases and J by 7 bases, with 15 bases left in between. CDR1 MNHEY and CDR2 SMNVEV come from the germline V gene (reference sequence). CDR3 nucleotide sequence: TGTGCCAGCGGGTCCTCAGGGGGGGAGCAGTACTTC. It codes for CASGSSGGEQYF.

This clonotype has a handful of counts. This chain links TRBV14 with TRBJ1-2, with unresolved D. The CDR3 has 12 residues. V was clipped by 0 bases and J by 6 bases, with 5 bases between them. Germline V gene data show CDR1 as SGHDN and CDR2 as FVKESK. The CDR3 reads CASSQERNGYTF. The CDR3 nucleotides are TGTGCCAGCAGCCAAGAAAGAAATGGCTACACCTTC. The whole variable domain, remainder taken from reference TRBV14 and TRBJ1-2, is EAGVTQFPSHSVIEKGQTVTLRCDPISGHDNLYWYRRVMGKEIKFLLHFVKESKQDESGMPNNRFLAERTGGTYSTLKVQPAELEDSGVYFCASSQERNGYTFGSGTRLTVV.

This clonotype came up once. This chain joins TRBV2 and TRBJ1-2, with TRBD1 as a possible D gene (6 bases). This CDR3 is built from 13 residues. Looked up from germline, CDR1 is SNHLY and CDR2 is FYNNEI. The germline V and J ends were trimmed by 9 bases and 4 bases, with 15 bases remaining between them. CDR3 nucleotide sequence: TGTGCCAGTGAGGGAACAGGGCCCTATGGCTACACCTTC. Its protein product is CASEGTGPYGYTF.

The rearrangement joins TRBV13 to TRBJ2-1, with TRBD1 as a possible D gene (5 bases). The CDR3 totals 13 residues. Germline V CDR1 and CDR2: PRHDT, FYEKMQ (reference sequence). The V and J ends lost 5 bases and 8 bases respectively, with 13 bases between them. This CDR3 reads CASSVSGMDEQFF. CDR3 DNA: TGTGCCAGCAGCGTGTCAGGGATGGATGAGCAGTTCTTC.

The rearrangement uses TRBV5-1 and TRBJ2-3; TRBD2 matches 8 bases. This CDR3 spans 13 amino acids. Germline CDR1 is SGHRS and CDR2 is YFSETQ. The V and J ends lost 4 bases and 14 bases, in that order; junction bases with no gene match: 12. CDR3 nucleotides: TGCGCCAGCAGCGTGATGTCCGGGAGGGCGGCGTATTTT. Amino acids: CASSVMSGRAAYF.

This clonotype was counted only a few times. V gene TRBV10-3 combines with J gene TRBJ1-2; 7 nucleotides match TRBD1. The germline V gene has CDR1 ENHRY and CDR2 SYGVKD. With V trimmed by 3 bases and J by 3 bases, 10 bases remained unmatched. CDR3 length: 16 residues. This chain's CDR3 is CAISDLDRAEDYGYTF. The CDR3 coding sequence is TGTGCCATCAGTGATCTTGACAGGGCCGAGGACTATGGCTACACCTTC.

CDR3 coding DNA: TGTGCCAGCAGTTTTACCGGACCTCGGGATACGCAGTATTTT. It encodes CASSFTGPRDTQYF. The rearrangement links TRBV28 to TRBJ2-3; D is unresolved. V lost 3 bases and J 6 bases, leaving 13 bases between the germline ends. This CDR3 contains 14 residues. Germline loops: CDR1 MDHEN, CDR2 SYDVKM. Supplemented by reference TRBV28 and TRBJ2-3, the full variable domain reads DVKVTQSSRYLVKRTGEKVFLECVQDMDHENMFWYRQDPGLGLRLIYFSYDVKMKEKGDIPEGYSVSREKKERFSLILESASTNQTSMYLCASSFTGPRDTQYFGPGTRLTVL.

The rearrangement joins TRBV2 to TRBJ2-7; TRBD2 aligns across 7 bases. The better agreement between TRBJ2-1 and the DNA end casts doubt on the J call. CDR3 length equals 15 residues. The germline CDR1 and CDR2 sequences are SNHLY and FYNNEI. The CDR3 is CASTRGSSGSYEQFF. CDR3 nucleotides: TGTGCCAGCACCCGGGGGTCTAGCGGCTCCTACGAGCAGTTCTTC.

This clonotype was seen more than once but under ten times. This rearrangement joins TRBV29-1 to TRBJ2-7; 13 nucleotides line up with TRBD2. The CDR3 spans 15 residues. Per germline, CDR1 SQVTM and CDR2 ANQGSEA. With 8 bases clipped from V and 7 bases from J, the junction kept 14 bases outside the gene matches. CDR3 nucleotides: TGCAGCTTAAAACTAGCGGGAGGGGGTTACAATGAGCAGTACTTC. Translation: CSLKLAGGGYNEQYF.

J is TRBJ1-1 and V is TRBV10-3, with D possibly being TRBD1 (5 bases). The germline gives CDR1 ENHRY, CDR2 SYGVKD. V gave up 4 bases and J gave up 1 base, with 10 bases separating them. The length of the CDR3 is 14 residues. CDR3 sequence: CAISGAGSNTEAFF. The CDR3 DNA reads TGTGCCATCAGTGGGGCAGGGTCGAACACTGAAGCTTTCTTT.